Listed below are T cell receptor beta chains from one sample, sequenced in a study of blood T cell repertoires in COVID-19. Some clones are missing from TCRdb's copy, which holds only in-frame ones; the method was immunoSEQ multiplex PCR. The data show fewer than 300,000 clones, 84% seen once. The sequenced sample was peripheral blood. The receptors shown here come from a human donor in a cohort sampled during active COVID-19. Each CDR3 is given with its conserved first and last residue. D genes are given only for firm matches. Clone size is shown for a subset of rows, as once, few, many or a class of expanded clone.

clone_size | v_call | d_call | cdr3_aa
. | TRBV5-1 | . | CASSLGGQRLVNTEAFF
. | TRBV6-5 | . | CVSSYGRNSPLHF
. | TRBV5-4 | TRBD2 | CASSLGERGTSLAKNIQYF
. | TRBV19 | . | CASMTGRESYNEQFF
. | TRBV6-4 | . | CASSQYEEAYEQYF
once | TRBV6-5 | TRBD1 | CASSYSGQLSNQPQHF
. | TRBV4-3 | TRBD1 | CASSQDYGTVGSNQPQHF
. | TRBV24-1 | TRBD2 | CATSDLAPERGDLTDTQYF
. | TRBV5-1 | TRBD2 | CASSLVAGGQETQYF
. | TRBV19 | . | CASSSQGSGEQYF
. | TRBV10-3 | TRBD1 | CATAGTGVYYEQYF
. | TRBV2 | TRBD2 | CASSTGLAWGGTQYF
few | TRBV19 | TRBD1 | CASRETGGGRWYQPQHF
. | TRBV6-5 | TRBD1 | CASSLGQANYEQYF
. | TRBV19 | TRBD2 | CASSILSGGKVEQFF
. | TRBV29-1 | TRBD1 | CSVELWGQGSYEQYF
. | TRBV6-5 | . | CASRSDGEKLFF